The rows below give T cell receptor beta chains drawn from one sample of a study of early T cells in non-severe SARS-CoV-2 infection. TCRdb used MiXCR to reprocess the 5' RACE reads, holding one entry per CDR3 protein. The sample holds 90,000 to 120,000 distinct CDR3 sequences; around 10% are singletons and the top ten take roughly 2.9%. The sequenced material came from whole blood. The source is an adult who was a healthcare worker with PCR-confirmed SARS-CoV-2 infection or an uninfected control (not recorded which). Both conserved end residues are part of each CDR3. D genes are given only for firm matches. Clone size is shown for a subset of rows, as once, few, many or a class of expanded clone.

TRBV5-1	TRBJ1-5	-	-	CASSLAGGNQPQHF	TGCGCCAGCAGCTTGGCTGGGGGAAATCAGCCCCAGCATTTT
TRBV29-1	TRBJ2-4	few	-	CSVAVEGAKNIQYF	TGCAGCGTTGCGGTAGAGGGGGCCAAAAACATTCAGTACTTC
TRBV7-9	TRBJ1-2	once	-	CASSFSAARGYTF	TGTGCCAGCAGCTTCTCGGCGGCGCGGGGCTACACCTTC
TRBV2	TRBJ2-1	-	-	CASSVQFF	TGTGCCAGCAGTGTGCAGTTCTTC
TRBV3-1	TRBJ2-1	few	TRBD2	CASSQDDWTSGNEQFF	TGTGCCAGCAGCCAAGATGACTGGACTAGCGGCAATGAGCAGTTCTTC
TRBV29-1	TRBJ2-7	few	-	CSARGTHEQYF	TGCAGCGCTCGCGGGACCCACGAGCAGTACTTC
TRBV27	TRBJ1-1	-	-	CASSPRSGYTEAFF	TGTGCCAGCAGTCCCCGCTCAGGGTACACTGAAGCTTTCTTT
TRBV12-5	TRBJ1-4	-	-	CASGRGDSPNEKLFF	TGTGCTAGTGGTAGGGGAGACAGCCCTAATGAAAAACTGTTTTTT
TRBV12-3/TRBV12-4	TRBJ1-2	-	-	CASSLASRQNGYTF	TGTGCCAGCAGTTTGGCCTCCCGACAGAATGGCTACACCTTC
TRBV7-9	TRBJ2-7	few	-	CASSSTGGSYEQYF	TGTGCCAGCAGCTCGACAGGCGGATCCTACGAGCAGTACTTC
TRBV19	TRBJ2-1	-	TRBD1	CASSMTGPVNEQFF	TGTGCCAGTAGTATGACAGGGCCCGTCAATGAGCAGTTCTTC
TRBV3-1	TRBJ1-1	few	TRBD1	CASSRGTAVFNTEAFF	TGTGCCAGCAGCCGCGGGACAGCGGTCTTCAACACTGAAGCTTTCTTT
TRBV27	TRBJ2-3	-	-	CASSPAPPGTDTQYF	TGTGCCAGCAGCCCCGCCCCCCCAGGCACAGATACGCAGTATTTT
TRBV28	TRBJ1-2	-	TRBD1	CASSPGTVLYGYTF	TGTGCCAGCAGTCCCGGGACAGTCCTCTATGGCTACACCTTC
TRBV30	TRBJ2-2	many	-	CAWSLPWKNRALSNTGELFF	TGTGCCTGGAGTCTCCCTTGGAAAAATAGGGCCCTCTCGAACACCGGGGAGCTGTTTTTT
TRBV7-8	TRBJ2-1	-	TRBD2	CASSPRLAGGPGSYNEQFF	TGTGCCAGCAGCCCACGACTAGCGGGAGGGCCAGGGTCCTACAATGAGCAGTTCTTC
TRBV20-1	TRBJ1-5	-	-	CSARDLGGTGNQPQHF	TGCAGTGCTAGAGATCTTGGGGGTACGGGCAATCAGCCCCAGCATTTT
TRBV7-3	TRBJ1-1	-	-	CASSSIRGTEAFF	TGTGCCAGCAGCTCAATTCGGGGCACTGAAGCTTTCTTT
TRBV5-1	TRBJ2-7	few	-	CASSLNFYEQYF	TGCGCCAGCAGTCTCAACTTCTACGAGCAGTACTTC
TRBV5-1	TRBJ2-2	many	TRBD1	CASSPQGAGTGELFF	TGCGCCAGCAGCCCCCAGGGGGCAGGCACCGGGGAGCTGTTTTTT
TRBV12-3/TRBV12-4	TRBJ1-6	many	-	CASSLENSPLHF	TGTGCCAGCAGTTTAGAAAATTCACCCCTCCACTTT
TRBV18	TRBJ1-1	many	TRBD1	CASSEQGAGNTEAFF	TGTGCCAGCTCGGAACAGGGGGCTGGGAACACTGAAGCTTTCTTT
TRBV25-1	TRBJ1-6	many	-	CASSGPRDSPLHF	TGTGCCAGCAGCGGACCTAGGGATTCACCCCTCCACTTT
TRBV11-3	TRBJ2-3	many	-	CASRPGLTERVTQYF	TGTGCCAGCAGGCCGGGACTCACGGAGAGGGTTACGCAGTATTTT
TRBV7-2	TRBJ2-1	many	-	CASSLRAEQFF	TGTGCCAGCAGCCTCCGGGCGGAGCAGTTCTTC
TRBV5-4	TRBJ2-3	many	TRBD2	CASSLDAAGGDTQYF	TGTGCCAGCAGCTTGGACGCCGCGGGAGGGGATACGCAGTATTTT
TRBV12-3/TRBV12-4	TRBJ2-1	few	-	CASRRYLGQRHEQFF	TGTGCCAGCAGGCGATACCTGGGGCAGCGTCACGAGCAGTTCTTC
TRBV11-2	TRBJ2-3	few	-	CASSFRRGSTDTQYF	TGTGCCAGCAGCTTCCGAAGAGGGAGCACAGATACGCAGTATTTT
TRBV11-2	TRBJ2-1	-	-	CASSLLADEQFF	TGTGCCAGCAGCTTACTAGCAGATGAGCAGTTCTTC
TRBV4-1	TRBJ2-7	-	-	CASSQEGAYEQYF	TGCGCCAGCAGCCAAGAAGGGGCCTACGAGCAGTACTTC
TRBV18	TRBJ1-4	-	-	CASSHDRLTTNEKLFF	TGTGCCAGCTCCCACGACAGACTGACGACTAATGAAAAACTGTTTTTT
TRBV28	TRBJ2-2	-	TRBD1	CASSWTGRSAGELFF	TGTGCCAGCAGTTGGACAGGGAGGAGTGCCGGGGAGCTGTTTTTT
TRBV11-2	TRBJ1-1	few	TRBD1	CASSSAPSTGMNTEAFF	TGTGCCAGCAGTTCCGCCCCCTCGACAGGGATGAACACTGAAGCTTTCTTT
TRBV11-2	TRBJ2-1	many	-	CASKEGGNEQFF	TGTGCCAGCAAAGAGGGGGGGAATGAGCAGTTCTTC
TRBV7-3	TRBJ2-2	many	-	CASSLSIGATGELFF	TGTGCCAGCAGCTTAAGTATAGGCGCAACCGGGGAGCTGTTTTTT
TRBV24-1	TRBJ2-2	many	TRBD1	CATTKGASTGELFF	TGTGCCACCACCAAGGGGGCTAGCACCGGGGAGCTGTTTTTT
TRBV15	TRBJ2-1	-	TRBD1	CATSRPGQGVDEQFF	TGTGCCACCAGCAGGCCGGGACAGGGTGTTGACGAGCAGTTCTTC
TRBV6-6	TRBJ2-7	many	-	CASSYLGTEYEQYF	TGTGCCAGCAGTTACTTAGGGACTGAATACGAGCAGTACTTC
TRBV30	TRBJ1-2	many	-	CAWEPTVYGYTF	TGTGCCTGGGAACCGACAGTCTATGGCTACACCTTC
TRBV6-5	TRBJ2-1	few	-	CASCSGVRHNEQFF	TGTGCCAGCTGTTCGGGGGTTCGCCACAATGAGCAGTTCTTC
TRBV4-2	TRBJ2-3	-	-	CASSQGPGNTDTQYF	TGTGCCAGCAGCCAAGGGCCGGGGAACACAGATACGCAGTATTTT
TRBV24-1	TRBJ2-2	-	TRBD2	CATSEPAGGPNTGELFF	TGTGCCACCAGTGAACCTGCGGGGGGCCCTAACACCGGGGAGCTGTTTTTT
TRBV13	TRBJ2-2	few	TRBD1	CASRNTGVTGELFF	TGTGCCAGCAGAAATACAGGGGTCACCGGGGAGCTGTTTTTT
TRBV14	TRBJ2-7	many	-	CASSQRLYEQYF	TGTGCCAGCAGCCAAAGACTGTACGAGCAGTACTTC
TRBV2	TRBJ1-2	many	TRBD1	CASRVDRTGPGYGYTF	TGTGCCAGCAGAGTCGACCGGACAGGGCCGGGCTATGGCTACACCTTC
TRBV30	TRBJ1-2	few	-	CAWTPNAGIYGYTF	TGTGCCTGGACGCCAAATGCGGGGATCTATGGCTACACCTTC
TRBV5-1	TRBJ2-7	-	-	CASSLAPDQSYEQYF	TGCGCCAGCAGCTTGGCCCCGGACCAATCCTACGAGCAGTACTTC